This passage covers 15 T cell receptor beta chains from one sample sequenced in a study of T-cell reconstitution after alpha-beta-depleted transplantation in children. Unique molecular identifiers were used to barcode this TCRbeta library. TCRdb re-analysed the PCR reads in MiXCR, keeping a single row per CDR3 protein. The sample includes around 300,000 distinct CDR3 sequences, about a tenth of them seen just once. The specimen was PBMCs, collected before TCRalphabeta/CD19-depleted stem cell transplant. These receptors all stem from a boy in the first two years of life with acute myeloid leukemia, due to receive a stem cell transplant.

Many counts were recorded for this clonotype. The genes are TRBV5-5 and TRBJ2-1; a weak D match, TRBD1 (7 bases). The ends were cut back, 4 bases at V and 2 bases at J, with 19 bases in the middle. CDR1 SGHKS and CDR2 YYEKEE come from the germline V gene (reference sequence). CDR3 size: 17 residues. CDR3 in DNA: TGTGCCAGCAGCAGGACGGCAGGGGGGTTAACCTACAATGAGCAGTTCTTC. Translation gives CASSRTAGGLTYNEQFF.

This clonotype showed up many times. DNA for the CDR3: TGTGCCAGCAGAACCGGGACAGACAGTCCTAATGAAAAACTGTTTTTT. Translation: CASRTGTDSPNEKLFF. V and J are TRBV2 and TRBJ1-4; 7 nucleotides align to TRBD1. Losses at the gene ends were 6 bases for V and 3 bases for J; bases not matched to a gene: 10. The CDR3 covers 16 residues. CDR1 is SNHLY and CDR2 is FYNNEI in the germline V gene.

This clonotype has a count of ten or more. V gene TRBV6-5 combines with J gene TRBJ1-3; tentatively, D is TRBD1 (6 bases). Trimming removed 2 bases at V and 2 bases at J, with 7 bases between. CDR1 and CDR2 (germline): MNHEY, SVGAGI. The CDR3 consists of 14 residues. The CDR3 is CASSYGGPGNTIYF. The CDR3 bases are TGTGCCAGCAGTTACGGGGGCCCTGGAAACACCATATATTTT.

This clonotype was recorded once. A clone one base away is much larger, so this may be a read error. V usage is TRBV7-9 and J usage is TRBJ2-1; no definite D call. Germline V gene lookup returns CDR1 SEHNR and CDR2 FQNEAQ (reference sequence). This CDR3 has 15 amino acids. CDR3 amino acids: CASSLEVVSYIEQFF. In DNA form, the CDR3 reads TGTGCCAGCAGCTTAGAAGTGGTCTCCTACATTGAGCAGTTCTTC. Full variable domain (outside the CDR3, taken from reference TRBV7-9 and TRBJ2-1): DTGVSQNPRHKITKRGQNVTFRCDPISEHNRLYWYRQTLGQGPEFLTYFQNEAQLEKSRLLSDRFSAERPKGSFSTLEIQRTEQGDSAMYLCASSLEVVSYIEQFFGPGTRLTVL.

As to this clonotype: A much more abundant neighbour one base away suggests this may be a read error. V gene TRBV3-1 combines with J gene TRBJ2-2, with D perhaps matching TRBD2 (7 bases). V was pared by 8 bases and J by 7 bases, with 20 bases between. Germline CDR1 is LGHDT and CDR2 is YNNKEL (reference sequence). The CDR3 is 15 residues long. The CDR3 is CASPPRGGPFGELFF. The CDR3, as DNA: TGTGCCAGCCCCCCTAGGGGGGGGCCCTTCGGGGAGCTGTTTTTT.

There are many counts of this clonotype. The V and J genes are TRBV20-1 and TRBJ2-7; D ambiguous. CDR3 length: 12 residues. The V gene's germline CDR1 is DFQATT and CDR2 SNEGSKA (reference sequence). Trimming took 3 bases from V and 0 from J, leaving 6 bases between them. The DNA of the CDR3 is TGCAGTGCTAGTCTCCGCTCCTACGAGCAGTACTTC. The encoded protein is CSASLRSYEQYF.

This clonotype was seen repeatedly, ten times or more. The chain's CDR3 is CASSLEVNTGELFF. Written as DNA, the CDR3 is TGTGCCAGCAGCTTAGAAGTGAACACCGGGGAGCTGTTTTTT. The genes are TRBV7-9 and TRBJ2-2; D gene ambiguous. Germline CDR1 SEHNR, CDR2 FQNEAQ (reference sequence). With 1 base removed from V and 1 base from J, the gap between germline ends came to 4 bases. This CDR3 contains 14 residues.

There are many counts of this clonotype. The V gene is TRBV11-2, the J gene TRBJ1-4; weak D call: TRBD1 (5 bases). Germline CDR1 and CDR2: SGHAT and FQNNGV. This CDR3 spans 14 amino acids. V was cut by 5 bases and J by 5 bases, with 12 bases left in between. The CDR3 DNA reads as TGTGCCAGCAGCCCGTCAGGGAACAATGAAAAACTGTTTTTT. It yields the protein CASSPSGNNEKLFF.

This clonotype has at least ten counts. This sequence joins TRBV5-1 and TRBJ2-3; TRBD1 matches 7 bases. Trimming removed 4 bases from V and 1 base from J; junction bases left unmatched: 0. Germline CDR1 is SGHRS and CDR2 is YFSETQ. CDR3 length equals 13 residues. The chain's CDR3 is CASSGQGTDTQYF. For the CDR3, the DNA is TGCGCCAGCAGCGGACAGGGCACAGATACGCAGTATTTT.

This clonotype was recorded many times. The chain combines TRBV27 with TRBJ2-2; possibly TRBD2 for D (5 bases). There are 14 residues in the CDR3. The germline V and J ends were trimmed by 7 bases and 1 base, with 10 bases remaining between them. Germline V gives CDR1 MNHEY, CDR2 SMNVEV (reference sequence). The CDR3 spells CASTRDGNTGELFF. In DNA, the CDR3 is TGTGCCAGCACCCGGGATGGGAACACCGGGGAGCTGTTTTTT.

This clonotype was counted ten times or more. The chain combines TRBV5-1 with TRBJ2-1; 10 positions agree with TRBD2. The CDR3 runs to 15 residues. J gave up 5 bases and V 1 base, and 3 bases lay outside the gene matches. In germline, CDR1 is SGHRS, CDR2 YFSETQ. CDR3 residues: CASSLSLAGHNEQFF. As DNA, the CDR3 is TGCGCCAGCAGCTTGTCACTAGCGGGGCACAATGAGCAGTTCTTC.

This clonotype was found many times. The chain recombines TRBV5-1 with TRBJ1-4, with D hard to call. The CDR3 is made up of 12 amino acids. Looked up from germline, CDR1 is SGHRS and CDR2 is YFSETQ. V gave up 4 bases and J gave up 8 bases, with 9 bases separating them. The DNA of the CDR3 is TGCGCCAGCAGCGCGGATGGAGAAAAACTGTTTTTT. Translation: CASSADGEKLFF.

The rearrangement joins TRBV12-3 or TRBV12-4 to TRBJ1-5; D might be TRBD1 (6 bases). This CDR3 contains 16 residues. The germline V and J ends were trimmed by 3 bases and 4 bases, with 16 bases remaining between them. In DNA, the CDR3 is TGTGCCAGCAGTTTGGGCCGTCAGGGGAATAATCAGCCCCAGCATTTT. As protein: CASSLGRQGNNQPQHF.

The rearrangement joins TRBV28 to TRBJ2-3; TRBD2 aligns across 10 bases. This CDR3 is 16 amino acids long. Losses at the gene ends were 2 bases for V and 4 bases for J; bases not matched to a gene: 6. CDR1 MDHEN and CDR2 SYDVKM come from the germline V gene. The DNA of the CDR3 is TGTGCCAGCAGTTTAGCAAGCGGGAGGGCGGCAGATACGCAGTATTTT. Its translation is CASSLASGRAADTQYF.

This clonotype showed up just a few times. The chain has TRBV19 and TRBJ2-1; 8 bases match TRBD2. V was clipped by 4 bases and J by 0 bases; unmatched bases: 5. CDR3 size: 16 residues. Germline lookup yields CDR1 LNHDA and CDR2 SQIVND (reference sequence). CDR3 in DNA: TGTGCCAGTAGTACCCAAGCGGGGGACTCCTACAATGAGCAGTTCTTC. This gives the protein CASSTQAGDSYNEQFF.